The 2 T cell receptor beta chains below all came from one sample that was sequenced in a study of cytomegalovirus exposure and HLA in healthy donors. This PCR relied on a set of 60 Vbeta primers and 13 Jbeta primers. Sequencing was performed with immunoSEQ multiplex PCR; in TCRdb, only in-frame clones are kept and a portion is missing. The sample includes 65,000 to 90,000 clones, about 81% of them seen just once. The source material was PBMCs. The receptors come from a man between 65 and 85 years old in good health and CMV-seronegative.

The chain uses TRBV7-9 and TRBJ2-5; D may be TRBD2 (5 bases). Germline values: CDR1 SEHNR, CDR2 FQNEAQ (reference sequence). Trimming removed 2 bases at V and 3 bases at J, with 13 bases between. The CDR3 consists of 15 residues. CDR3 amino acids: CASSLYRRTEETQYF. CDR3 nucleotide sequence: TGTGCCAGCAGCTTATATCGGCGGACTGAAGAGACCCAGTACTTC.

The rearrangement uses TRBV7-8 and TRBJ1-5, with 8 bases that match TRBD1. The germline CDR1 and CDR2 sequences are SGHVS and FQNEAQ. This CDR3 is built from 19 residues. V gave up 2 bases and J gave up 0 bases; unmatched junction bases: 12. This CDR3 is CASSLSSRQGQYSNQPQHF. The CDR3 DNA reads TGTGCCAGCAGCTTATCGTCCCGACAGGGGCAGTATAGCAATCAGCCCCAGCATTTT.